This T cell receptor beta chain is from a study of blood T cell repertoires in COVID-19. Study-wide background: PBMCs, B-cell-depleted T cells, or T cells were the source of the cDNA or gDNA that made up the material.

Sequencing was performed with immunoSEQ multiplex PCR; in TCRdb, only in-frame clones are kept and a portion is missing. The sample holds under 200,000 clones, about 90% seen once. This CDR3 region has 15 residues. In germline, CDR1 is SEHNR, CDR2 FQNEAQ (reference sequence). With 2 bases removed from V and 1 base from J, the gap between germline ends came to 9 bases. The sequencing sample was made of peripheral blood. The sequence was obtained from a man aged 55 to 69 with active or convalescent COVID-19. This sequence joins TRBV7-9 and TRBJ1-5, with a possible D match to TRBD1 (6 bases). The CDR3 DNA follows: TGTGCCAGCAGCTTATCAGGGGCGAGCAATCAGCCCCAGCATTTT. It translates to CASSLSGASNQPQHF. The full variable domain, completed using reference TRBV7-9 and TRBJ1-5, is DTGVSQNPRHKITKRGQNVTFRCDPISEHNRLYWYRQTLGQGPEFLTYFQNEAQLEKSRLLSDRFSAERPKGSFSTLEIQRTEQGDSAMYLCASSLSGASNQPQHFGDGTRLSIL.